Below, 14 T cell receptor beta chains from the same sample are listed, as sequenced in a study of blood T cell repertoires in COVID-19 (dated by TCRdb to the early 2020s). The library was built by means of the immunoSEQ multiplex PCR assay. Sourced from immuneACCESS, this table was stored by TCRdb with only in-frame sequences that have V and J called. A share of the clones is absent; for the studies checked, an unresolved V gene accounts for under half, and the remainder has no known explanation. This sample comprises about 96,000 clones, approximately 84% of them detected only once. Of the sample, roughly 17% falls within the top ten clones. Sequencing was performed on peripheral blood. These receptor sequences come from a woman in her fifties or sixties with acute or convalescent COVID-19.

This rearrangement joins TRBV5-1 to TRBJ2-2, with 7 nucleotides matching TRBD1. Germline CDR1 SGHRS, CDR2 YFSETQ. J lost 6 bases, V lost 2 bases, and 1 base had no gene match. CDR3 size: 13 residues. CDR3 DNA sequence: TGCGCCAGCAGCTTTAGGGGGCCCGGGGAGCTGTTTTTT. It specifies CASSFRGPGELFF.

This clone was picked up many times. This chain links TRBV2 with TRBJ1-2; weak D call: TRBD1 (6 bases). V shed 3 bases and J shed 0 bases, with 11 bases lying between them. Looked up from germline, CDR1 is SNHLY and CDR2 is FYNNEI. The CDR3 loop spans 15 amino acids. The CDR3 nucleotides read TGTGCCAGCAGTGATTCAGGGGTAGCTAACTATGGCTACACCTTC. Its protein is CASSDSGVANYGYTF.

The chain carries TRBV28 and TRBJ1-6, with 8 bases fitting TRBD1. CDR3 length: 14 residues. Losses at the gene ends were 2 bases for V and 9 bases for J; bases not matched to a gene: 3. Germline CDR1 reads MDHEN; CDR2 reads SYDVKM. CDR3 in DNA: TGTGCCAGCAGTTTAGACAGGGGAATTTCACCCCTCCACTTT. Protein: CASSLDRGISPLHF.

The V and J genes are TRBV19 and TRBJ2-7; TRBD2 aligns across 7 bases. Germline CDR1 reads LNHDA; CDR2 reads SQIVND (reference sequence). V lost 6 bases to trimming and J lost 1 base; unmatched junction nucleotides: 12. The CDR3 length is 16 residues. The CDR3 bases are TGTGCCAGTAGCCCCGCCGGCGGGAGACAGTCCTACGAGCAGTACTTC. Translating it yields CASSPAGGRQSYEQYF.

CDR3: CAWSVRGQPQHF. The CDR3 DNA sequence: TGTGCCTGGAGTGTACGAGGTCAGCCCCAGCATTTT. The chain uses TRBV30 and TRBJ1-5; D remains unclear. This CDR3 contains 12 residues. Germline-derived CDR1 and CDR2 are GTSNPN and SVGIG (reference sequence). The V gene lost 0 bases and the J gene lost 6 bases, with 6 bases spanning the gap.

The chain employs TRBV2 and TRBJ2-7, with 12 bases identical to TRBD2. The CDR3 loop spans 14 amino acids. With V trimmed by 6 bases and J by 4 bases, 4 bases remained unmatched. In germline, CDR1 is SNHLY, CDR2 FYNNEI. CDR3: CASRTSGGRYEQYF. The CDR3 nucleotides read TGTGCCAGCAGGACTAGCGGGGGTCGGTACGAGCAGTACTTC.

The V gene is TRBV9, the J gene TRBJ1-2, with D tentatively TRBD1 (5 bases). CDR1 is SGDLS, CDR2 YYNGEE, per germline. V was cut by 4 bases and J by 6 bases, with 10 bases left in between. The CDR3 is 12 amino acids. The CDR3 bases are TGTGCCAGCAGCCCTGGGGCGGATGGCTACACCTTC. It codes for CASSPGADGYTF.

In nucleotides, the CDR3 is TGCGCCAGCAGCTTAAGCAGGGTGGAGACTGAAGCTTTCTTT. As protein: CASSLSRVETEAFF. The V and J genes are TRBV5-1 and TRBJ1-1; possible D gene TRBD1, 5 bases. V lost 2 bases to trimming and J lost 5 bases, with 13 bases between them. Per germline, CDR1 SGHRS and CDR2 YFSETQ. The CDR3 loop spans 14 amino acids. Based on the CDR3 plus reference TRBV5-1 and TRBJ1-1, the full variable domain is KAGVTQTPRYLIKTRGQQVTLSCSPISGHRSVSWYQQTPGQGLQFLFEYFSETQRNKGNFPGRFSGRQFSNSRSEMNVSTLELGDSALYLCASSLSRVETEAFFGQGTRLTVV.

CDR3: CASSIGFAGTAPYEQYF. Written as DNA, the CDR3 is TGTGCCAGTAGTATAGGCTTCGCCGGGACAGCTCCCTACGAGCAGTACTTC. J is TRBJ2-7 and V is TRBV19; 7 positions match TRBD1. V lost 1 base and J lost 2; bases outside the gene matches: 11. CDR3 length: 17 residues. Per germline, CDR1 LNHDA and CDR2 SQIVND (reference sequence).

The V call is TRBV4-2, the J call TRBJ1-1; 10 positions agree with TRBD1. Unmatched junction bases numbered 9, after V lost 4 bases and J lost 4 bases. CDR1 LGHNA and CDR2 YNFKEQ come from the germline V gene. The CDR3 runs to 16 residues. The CDR3 region is CASSRLTGTGVTEAFF. DNA of the CDR3: TGTGCCAGCAGCCGCCTCACCGGGACAGGGGTCACTGAAGCTTTCTTT.

The rearrangement links TRBV27 to TRBJ2-3, with TRBD1 matching 9 bases. From germline, CDR1 is MNHEY and CDR2 SMNVEV (reference sequence). The junction had 18 bases not matched to a gene; V was cut back by 6 bases and J by 2 bases. CDR3 size: 19 residues. The CDR3 is CASRPGTGHFTFLTDTQYF. CDR3 coding DNA: TGTGCCAGCAGACCCGGGACAGGGCACTTTACGTTCCTCACAGATACGCAGTATTTT.

The chain joins TRBV19 to TRBJ1-5; TRBD1 agrees at 8 bases. The CDR3 extends over 17 amino acids. In germline, CDR1 is LNHDA, CDR2 SQIVND (reference sequence). V was pared by 0 bases and J by 1 base, with 5 bases of the junction left unmatched. The CDR3 here is CASSIDRQGRSNQPQHF. The DNA of the CDR3 is TGTGCCAGTAGTATAGATAGACAGGGGCGCAGCAATCAGCCCCAGCATTTT.

The chain employs TRBV19 and TRBJ1-2, with D tentatively TRBD1 (6 bases). V gave up 4 bases and J gave up 4 bases, with 19 bases separating them. CDR3 length: 16 amino acids. Germline loops: CDR1 LNHDA, CDR2 SQIVND (reference sequence). The CDR3 loop is CASSNTRWGGSYGYTF. CDR3 DNA: TGTGCCAGTAGTAACACCCGGTGGGGGGGCAGCTATGGCTACACCTTC.

The CDR3 is CATSEAGTGSETQYF. DNA for the CDR3: TGTGCCACCAGTGAAGCCGGGACAGGGTCGGAGACCCAGTACTTC. This chain links TRBV24-1 with TRBJ2-5, with 9 nucleotides matching TRBD1. Looked up from germline, CDR1 is KGHDR and CDR2 is SFDVKD. The CDR3 extends over 15 amino acids. V lost 4 bases and J lost 5; bases outside the gene matches: 7.